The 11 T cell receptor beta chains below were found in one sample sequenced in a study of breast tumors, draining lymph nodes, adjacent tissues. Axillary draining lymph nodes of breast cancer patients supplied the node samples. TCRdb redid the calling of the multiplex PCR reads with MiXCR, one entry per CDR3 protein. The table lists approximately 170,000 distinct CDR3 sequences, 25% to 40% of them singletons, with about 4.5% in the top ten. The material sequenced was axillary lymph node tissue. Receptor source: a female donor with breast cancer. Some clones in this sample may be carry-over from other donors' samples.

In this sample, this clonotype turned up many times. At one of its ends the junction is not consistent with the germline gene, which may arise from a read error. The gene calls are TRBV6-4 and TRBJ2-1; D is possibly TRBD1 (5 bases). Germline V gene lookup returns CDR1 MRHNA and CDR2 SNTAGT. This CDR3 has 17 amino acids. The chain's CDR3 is CASSHSLRAGSLDEQFF. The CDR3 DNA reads TGTGCCAGCAGTCACTCTCTTAGGGCAGGGTCCCTGGATGAGCAGTTCTTC.

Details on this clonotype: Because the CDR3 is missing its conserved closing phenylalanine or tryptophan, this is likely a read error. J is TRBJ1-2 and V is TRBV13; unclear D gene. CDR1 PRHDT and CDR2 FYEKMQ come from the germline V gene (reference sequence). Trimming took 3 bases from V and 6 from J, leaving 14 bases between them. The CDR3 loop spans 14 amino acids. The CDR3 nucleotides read TGTGCCAGCAGCTTTATTGCTGGAACTAATGGCTACACCTCC. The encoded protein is CASSFIAGTNGYTS.

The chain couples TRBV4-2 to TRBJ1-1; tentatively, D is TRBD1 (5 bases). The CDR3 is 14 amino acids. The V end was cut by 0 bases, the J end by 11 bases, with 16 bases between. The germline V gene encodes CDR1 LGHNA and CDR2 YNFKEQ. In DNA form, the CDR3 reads TGTGCCAGCAGCCAAGATCGGGGACCGTGGCAGGCTTTCTTT. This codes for CASSQDRGPWQAFF.

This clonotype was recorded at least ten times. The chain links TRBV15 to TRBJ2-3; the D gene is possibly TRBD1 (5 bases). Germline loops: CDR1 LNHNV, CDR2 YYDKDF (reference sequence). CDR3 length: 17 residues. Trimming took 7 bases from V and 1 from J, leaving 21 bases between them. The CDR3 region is CATTSPDIGAGTDTQYF. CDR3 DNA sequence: TGTGCCACCACATCCCCCGATATAGGGGCAGGCACAGATACGCAGTATTTT.

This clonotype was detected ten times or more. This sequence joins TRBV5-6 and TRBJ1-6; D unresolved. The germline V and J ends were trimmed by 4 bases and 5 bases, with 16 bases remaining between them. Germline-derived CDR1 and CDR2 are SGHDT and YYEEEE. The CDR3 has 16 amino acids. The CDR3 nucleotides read TGTGCCAGCAGCCCGACCCCTTCTCCCGATAATTCACCCCTCCACTTT. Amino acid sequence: CASSPTPSPDNSPLHF.

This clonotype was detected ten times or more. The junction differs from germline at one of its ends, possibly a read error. CDR3 sequence (DNA): TGTGCCAGCAGCCCCACGTTTATAGGGGGCGGACTATCTTTT. Residues: CASSPTFIGGGLSF. The chain combines TRBV7-9 with TRBJ1-5, with TRBD1 identical over 7 bases. The CDR3 length is 14 residues. Germline CDR1 reads SEHNR; CDR2 reads FQNEAQ (reference sequence).

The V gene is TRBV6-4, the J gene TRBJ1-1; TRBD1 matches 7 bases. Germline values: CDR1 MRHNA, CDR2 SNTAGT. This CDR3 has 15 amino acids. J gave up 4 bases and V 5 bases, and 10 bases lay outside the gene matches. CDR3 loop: CASSYGNRGFTEAFF. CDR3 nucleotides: TGTGCCAGCAGTTACGGGAACAGGGGCTTCACTGAAGCTTTCTTT.

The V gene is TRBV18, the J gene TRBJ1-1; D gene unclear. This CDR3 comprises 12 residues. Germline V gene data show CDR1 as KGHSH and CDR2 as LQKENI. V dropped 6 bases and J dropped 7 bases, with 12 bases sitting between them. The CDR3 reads CASSPGRIEAFF. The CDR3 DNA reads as TGTGCCAGCTCTCCCGGACGGATTGAAGCTTTCTTT.

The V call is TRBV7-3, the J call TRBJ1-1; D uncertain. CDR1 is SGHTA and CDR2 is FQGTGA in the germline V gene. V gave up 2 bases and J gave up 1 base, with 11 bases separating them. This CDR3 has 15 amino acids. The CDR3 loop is CASSLAYGRNTEAFF. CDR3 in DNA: TGTGCCAGCAGCTTAGCCTACGGGCGGAACACTGAAGCTTTCTTT. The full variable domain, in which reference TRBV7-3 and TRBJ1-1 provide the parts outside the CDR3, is GAGVSQTPSNKVTEKGKYVELRCDPISGHTALYWYRQSLGQGPEFLIYFQGTGAADDSGLPNDRFFAVRPEGSVSTLKIQRTERGDSAVYLCASSLAYGRNTEAFFGQGTRLTVV.

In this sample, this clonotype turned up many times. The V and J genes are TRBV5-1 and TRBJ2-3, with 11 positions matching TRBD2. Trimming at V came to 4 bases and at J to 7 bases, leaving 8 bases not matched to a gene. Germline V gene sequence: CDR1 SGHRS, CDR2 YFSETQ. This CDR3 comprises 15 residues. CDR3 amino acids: CASSDTSGGGYTQYF. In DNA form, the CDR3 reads TGCGCCAGCAGCGACACTAGCGGGGGAGGTTATACGCAGTATTTT.

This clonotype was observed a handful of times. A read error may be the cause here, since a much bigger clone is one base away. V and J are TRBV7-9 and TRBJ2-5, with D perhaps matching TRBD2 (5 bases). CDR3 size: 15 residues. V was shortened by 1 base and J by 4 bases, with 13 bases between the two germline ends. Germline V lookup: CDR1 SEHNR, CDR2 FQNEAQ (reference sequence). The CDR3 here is CASSLELRALETQYF. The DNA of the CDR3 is TGTGCCAGCAGCTTAGAGCTGCGGGCCTTAGAGACCCAGTACTTC.